A single sample is the source of the 30 T cell receptor beta chains below, sequenced in a study of T cell changes during pregnancy in multiple sclerosis. The method was immunoSEQ multiplex PCR; TCRdb's version includes in-frame clones alone and lacks a portion of them. The data contain about 110,000 clones, 91% of them seen just once; the ten biggest clones take up 3.5%. Sample: peripheral blood, taken after pregnancy. These receptors all stem from a female donor with multiple sclerosis, enrolled in a pregnancy study.

V usage is TRBV2 and J usage is TRBJ1-1; D gene uncertain. CDR3 length: 13 amino acids. The V end lost 4 bases, the J end lost 5 bases, and 11 bases lay between the germline ends. Germline V gene sequence: CDR1 SNHLY, CDR2 FYNNEI. In nucleotides, the CDR3 is TGTGCCAGCAGTGCTGTCGGCGGGACTGAAGCTTTCTTT. Translating gives CASSAVGGTEAFF.

The V call is TRBV7-6, the J call TRBJ1-3; D might be TRBD1 (5 bases). The CDR3 totals 16 residues. V lost 4 bases, J lost 0 bases, and 13 bases lay in between. Germline CDR1 reads SGHVS; CDR2 reads FNYEAQ. For the CDR3, the DNA is TGTGCCAGCAGCTACAGAACGGGGGGCTCTGGAAACACCATATATTTT. The encoded protein is CASSYRTGGSGNTIYF.

This clone has only one observation. The chain carries TRBV5-4 and TRBJ2-3; D ambiguous. Deletions cut 4 bases from V and 2 bases from J, with 5 bases between. Germline V gene sequence: CDR1 SGHNT, CDR2 YYREEE (reference sequence). This CDR3 has 12 residues. The CDR3 here is CASSPNTDTQYF. The CDR3 DNA sequence: TGTGCCAGCAGCCCTAACACAGATACGCAGTATTTT.

The V gene is TRBV7-2, the J gene TRBJ2-7, with 8 bases aligning to TRBD2. Unmatched junction bases numbered 19, after V lost 2 bases and J lost 4 bases. CDR3 length: 19 amino acids. Germline CDR1 reads SGHTA; CDR2 reads FQGNSA. CDR3 in DNA: TGTGCCAGCAGCTTAACCCCCCGGGTCCCGGGGGGGCCGGGTTACGAGCAGTACTTC. Its translation: CASSLTPRVPGGPGYEQYF.

The gene calls are TRBV19 and TRBJ2-5, with D uncertain. The germline V gene has CDR1 LNHDA and CDR2 SQIVND (reference sequence). V was trimmed by 6 bases and J by 0 bases, leaving 8 bases between them. This CDR3 region has 13 residues. CDR3 DNA sequence: TGTGCCAGTAGCTCAGTGTACCAAGAGACCCAGTACTTC. Protein product: CASSSVYQETQYF. The full variable domain, in which reference TRBV19 and TRBJ2-5 provide the parts outside the CDR3, is DGGITQSPKYLFRKEGQNVTLSCEQNLNHDAMYWYRQDPGQGLRLIYYSQIVNDFQKGDIAEGYSVSREKKESFPLTVTSAQKNPTAFYLCASSSVYQETQYFGPGTRLLVL.

This chain joins TRBV6-1 and TRBJ2-2, with a weak D call TRBD2 (5 bases). The CDR3 has 16 amino acids. V lost 4 bases and J 3 bases, leaving 15 bases between the germline ends. Germline V gene data show CDR1 as MNHNS and CDR2 as SASEGT. The CDR3 sequence: CASSGTGRVDTGELFF. The CDR3 coding sequence is TGTGCCAGCAGTGGGACGGGAAGGGTCGACACCGGGGAGCTGTTTTTT.

The chain combines TRBV4-1 with TRBJ2-3; D is unclear. Germline CDR1 is MGHRA and CDR2 is YSYEKL. The CDR3 spans 14 residues. Trimming removed 1 base at V and 0 bases at J, with 5 bases between. The CDR3 region has the DNA TGCGCCAGCAGCCAAGCCCGTAGCACAGATACGCAGTATTTT. Protein: CASSQARSTDTQYF.

The chain joins TRBV5-3 to TRBJ1-5; 11 nucleotides line up with TRBD1. TRBV5-3 is noted as an ORF with a role that remains uncertain. J lost 5 bases, V lost 3 bases, and 4 bases had no gene match. The length of the CDR3 is 15 residues. The CDR3 loop is CARSSDRGLDQPQHF. The CDR3 coding sequence is TGTGCCAGAAGCTCGGACAGGGGGCTTGATCAGCCCCAGCATTTT.

The rearrangement links TRBV2 to TRBJ1-3, with D possibly being TRBD1 (6 bases). V lost 8 bases and J 10 bases, leaving 24 bases between the germline ends. Germline CDR1 SNHLY, CDR2 FYNNEI. The CDR3 covers 15 residues. Written as DNA, the CDR3 is TGTGCCAGCTTTCATTTAAACAGGGCCCCGAGGACCATATATTTT. It specifies CASFHLNRAPRTIYF.

This clone was seen once. V is TRBV5-8 and J is TRBJ2-3; 12 nucleotides line up with TRBD2. The CDR3 sequence is 18 residues long. Trimming removed 4 bases from V and 6 bases from J; junction bases left unmatched: 15. Germline-derived CDR1 and CDR2 are SGHTS and YDEGEE. The CDR3 here is CASSRTSGVFGYEDTQYF. Here the CDR3 DNA reads TGTGCCAGCAGCCGGACTAGCGGGGTCTTCGGGTACGAGGATACGCAGTATTTT.

A single count supports this clone. The gene calls are TRBV4-1 and TRBJ1-4; D not resolved. CDR1 is MGHRA, CDR2 YSYEKL, per germline. V gave up 2 bases and J gave up 0 bases, with 10 bases separating them. The CDR3 has 16 residues. CDR3 sequence: CASSQTPRSTNEKLFF. The DNA for the CDR3 is TGCGCCAGCAGCCAAACCCCCAGGTCAACTAATGAAAAACTGTTTTTT.

The chain links TRBV5-1 to TRBJ2-7; possible D gene TRBD2, 5 bases. The CDR3 spans 14 residues. Germline V CDR1 and CDR2: SGHRS, YFSETQ. Trimming pared 1 base from V and 3 bases from J, leaving 11 bases between. The CDR3 spells CASSLSGVVYEQYF. Here the CDR3 DNA reads TGCGCCAGCAGCTTGTCCGGGGTCGTCTACGAGCAGTACTTC.

As regards this clone: The germline gene is not matched at one end of the junction; a read error may be the cause. The chain joins TRBV7-9 to TRBJ2-1; 8 nucleotides line up with TRBD2. The V gene's germline CDR1 is SEHNR and CDR2 FQNEAQ (reference sequence). The CDR3 runs 15 residues. CDR3 protein: CACSFHGGASDEQFF. CDR3 sequence (DNA): TGTGCCTGCAGCTTTCACGGGGGGGCTAGCGATGAGCAGTTCTTC.

The V gene is TRBV29-1, the J gene TRBJ2-7, with 10 positions matching TRBD1. CDR1 and CDR2 (germline): SQVTM, ANQGSEA. The CDR3 covers 13 residues. J gave up 2 bases and V 8 bases, and 6 bases lay outside the gene matches. This CDR3 is CSYRDRGTYEQYF. The CDR3 nucleotides are TGCAGCTACCGGGACAGGGGAACCTACGAGCAGTACTTC.

The chain recombines TRBV9 with TRBJ2-2, with D unclear. This CDR3 contains 13 residues. Per germline, CDR1 SGDLS and CDR2 YYNGEE. V lost 3 bases and J lost 1, with 4 bases in between. The CDR3 protein is CASSDKNTGELFF. The CDR3 DNA reads TGTGCCAGCAGCGATAAGAACACCGGGGAGCTGTTTTTT.

J is TRBJ2-1 and V is TRBV7-2, with 7 nucleotides matching TRBD1. Germline CDR1 SGHTA, CDR2 FQGNSA. With 1 base clipped from V and 6 bases from J, the junction kept 6 bases outside the gene matches. CDR3 length equals 15 residues. The DNA for the CDR3 is TGTGCCAGCAGCTTAGTACAGGGGTTATCCAATGAGCAGTTCTTC. Translating it yields CASSLVQGLSNEQFF.

The chain links TRBV6-5 to TRBJ2-2; D might be TRBD1 (5 bases). V was clipped by 2 bases and J by 8 bases, with 12 bases between them. The germline V gene encodes CDR1 MNHEY and CDR2 SVGAGI. This CDR3 has 14 amino acids. Written as DNA, the CDR3 is TGTGCCAGCAGTTACGGCAGGGTGACGGGGGAGCTGTTTTTT. Encoded protein: CASSYGRVTGELFF.

V gene TRBV4-1 combines with J gene TRBJ1-2; 7 positions match TRBD1. V lost 2 bases and J lost 4; bases outside the gene matches: 7. The CDR3 is 15 residues long. CDR1 and CDR2 from the germline V gene are MGHRA and YSYEKL. The CDR3 DNA reads TGCGCCAGCAGCCAACCCGACAGGGTTAGCTATGGCTACACCTTC. This translates into CASSQPDRVSYGYTF.

The chain joins TRBV5-1 to TRBJ2-7; maybe TRBD2 (5 bases). This CDR3 is 14 amino acids long. Germline V gene lookup returns CDR1 SGHRS and CDR2 YFSETQ. With 5 bases removed from V and 3 bases from J, the gap between germline ends came to 15 bases. The CDR3 loop reads CASRPGRDYYEQYF. In DNA, the CDR3 is TGCGCCAGCAGGCCCGGACGGGATTACTACGAGCAGTACTTC.

The chain is built from TRBV30 and TRBJ1-4; TRBD1 matches at 8 bases. The CDR3 spans 16 residues. V was clipped by 4 bases and J by 2 bases; unmatched bases: 9. The V gene's germline CDR1 is GTSNPN and CDR2 SVGIG (reference sequence). CDR3 bases: TGTGCCTGGATGCCTCCCAGGGGGCTGACTAATGAAAAACTGTTTTTT. The encoded protein is CAWMPPRGLTNEKLFF.

J is TRBJ1-1 and V is TRBV30; TRBD1 aligns across 7 bases. The CDR3 covers 12 residues. Germline loops: CDR1 GTSNPN, CDR2 SVGIG (reference sequence). Trimming removed 2 bases from V and 6 bases from J; junction bases left unmatched: 3. DNA of the CDR3: TGTGCCTGGAGTTGGACAGGAGCTGAAGCTTTCTTT. It encodes CAWSWTGAEAFF.

As regards this clone: At one of its ends the junction is not consistent with the germline gene, which may arise from a read error. The chain is built from TRBV6-5 and TRBJ2-7; possibly TRBD1 for D (6 bases). Germline V gene sequence: CDR1 MNHEY, CDR2 SVGAGI. The CDR3 is 14 amino acids. The CDR3 reads CASSYGARGHEQYF. The CDR3 DNA reads as TGTGCCAGCAGTTACGGGGCCAGGGGCCACGAACAGTACTTC.

The chain recombines TRBV5-6 with TRBJ2-3; 9 bases map to TRBD2. CDR3 length: 14 amino acids. J was trimmed by 0 bases and V by 9 bases; bases with no gene match: 5. Germline CDR1 and CDR2: SGHDT and YYEEEE. CDR3 bases: TGTGCCATGACTAGCGGACCTAGCACAGATACGCAGTATTTT. Amino acid sequence: CAMTSGPSTDTQYF. The full variable domain, with the rest looked up from reference TRBV5-6 and TRBJ2-3, is DAGVTQSPTHLIKTRGQQVTLRCSPKSGHDTVSWYQQALGQGPQFIFQYYEEEERQRGNFPDRFSGHQFPNYSSELNVNALLLGDSALYLCAMTSGPSTDTQYFGPGTRLTVL.

This chain uses TRBV27 with TRBJ1-1, with TRBD1 matching over 8 bases. The CDR3 runs to 20 residues. Trimming removed 6 bases from V and 0 bases from J; junction bases left unmatched: 21. Germline CDR1 is MNHEY and CDR2 is SMNVEV (reference sequence). In DNA, the CDR3 is TGTGCCAGCAGGGCCGGGACAGGTGTAAGGGGCCGTGTGATGAACACTGAAGCTTTCTTT. Its translation: CASRAGTGVRGRVMNTEAFF.

The J gene is TRBJ2-7, the V gene TRBV7-2; 11 bases match TRBD2. CDR3 length: 13 amino acids. V shed 7 bases, J shed 3 bases, and the junction held 2 bases outside the gene matches. Germline CDR1 reads SGHTA; CDR2 reads FQGNSA. CDR3 amino acids: CASTTSGGYEQYF. For the CDR3, the DNA is TGTGCCAGCACCACTAGCGGGGGCTACGAGCAGTACTTC.

The chain recombines TRBV5-1 with TRBJ1-3, with D hard to call. Trimming cost V 0 bases and J 0 bases, with 4 bases left between them. The length of the CDR3 is 14 residues. The germline CDR1 and CDR2 sequences are SGHRS and YFSETQ. The CDR3: CASSLGHSGNTIYF. The CDR3 DNA reads TGCGCCAGCAGCTTGGGGCACTCTGGAAACACCATATATTTT.

The V gene is TRBV7-3, the J gene TRBJ2-3; possibly TRBD2 for D (5 bases). The CDR3 spans 14 residues. Per germline, CDR1 SGHTA and CDR2 FQGTGA. The V gene lost 2 bases and the J gene lost 5 bases, with 11 bases spanning the gap. The CDR3: CASSLGSREDTQYF. The DNA of the CDR3 is TGTGCCAGCAGCTTAGGGAGCCGTGAAGATACGCAGTATTTT.

This sequence joins TRBV5-5 and TRBJ1-2; 10 nucleotides align to TRBD1. This CDR3 comprises 16 residues. In germline, CDR1 is SGHKS, CDR2 YYEKEE (reference sequence). V was clipped by 1 base and J by 0 bases; unmatched bases: 3. The CDR3 loop reads CASSLLGTGANYGYTF. In DNA form, the CDR3 reads TGTGCCAGCAGCTTGCTAGGGACAGGGGCTAACTATGGCTACACCTTC.

This chain joins TRBV4-2 and TRBJ1-5; tentative D call: TRBD1 (6 bases). V lost 3 bases and J 1 base, leaving 10 bases between the germline ends. The CDR3 consists of 15 residues. From germline, CDR1 is LGHNA and CDR2 YNFKEQ. CDR3 sequence: CASSHERGSNQPQHF. The CDR3, as DNA: TGTGCCAGCAGCCACGAAAGGGGGAGCAATCAGCCCCAGCATTTT.

V and J are TRBV6-1 and TRBJ1-1; D is perhaps TRBD1 (6 bases). V gave up 6 bases and J gave up 5 bases, with 16 bases separating them. The germline gives CDR1 MNHNS, CDR2 SASEGT. The CDR3 contains 14 residues. The CDR3 nucleotides read TGTGCCAGCAGCGTAGGGGGATCGGGGACTGAAGCTTTCTTT. Protein: CASSVGGSGTEAFF.